The clone carrying this T cell receptor (beta chain) has only a few counts. Germline V lookup: CDR1 SGHDT, CDR2 YYEEEE. With 5 bases removed from V and 5 bases from J, the gap between germline ends came to 16 bases. The CDR3 has 14 amino acids. Amplification yielded TCR beta CDR3 regions, with RNA transcripts as the source. The TCR CDR3 first-round RT-PCR relied on the HTBI primer set. One entry per CDR3 protein results from TCRdb running MiXCR on the multiplex PCR reads. The sample lists some 300,000 distinct CDR3 sequences, roughly a fifth occurring once. This sample is part of a study of T cells in Graves' hyperthyroidism and ophthalmopathy. Thyroid ultrasound, orbital computed tomography, clinical symptoms, and serum thyroxine and TRAb underpinned diagnoses.

The sample comprised blood. This TCR was recovered from a man in his forties or fifties with Graves' ophthalmopathy. The chain employs TRBV5-6 and TRBJ2-5; unclear D gene. The CDR3 DNA sequence: TGTGCCAGCAGTCCAAGATCCGCATGGGAGACCCAGTACTTC. Protein: CASSPRSAWETQYF.